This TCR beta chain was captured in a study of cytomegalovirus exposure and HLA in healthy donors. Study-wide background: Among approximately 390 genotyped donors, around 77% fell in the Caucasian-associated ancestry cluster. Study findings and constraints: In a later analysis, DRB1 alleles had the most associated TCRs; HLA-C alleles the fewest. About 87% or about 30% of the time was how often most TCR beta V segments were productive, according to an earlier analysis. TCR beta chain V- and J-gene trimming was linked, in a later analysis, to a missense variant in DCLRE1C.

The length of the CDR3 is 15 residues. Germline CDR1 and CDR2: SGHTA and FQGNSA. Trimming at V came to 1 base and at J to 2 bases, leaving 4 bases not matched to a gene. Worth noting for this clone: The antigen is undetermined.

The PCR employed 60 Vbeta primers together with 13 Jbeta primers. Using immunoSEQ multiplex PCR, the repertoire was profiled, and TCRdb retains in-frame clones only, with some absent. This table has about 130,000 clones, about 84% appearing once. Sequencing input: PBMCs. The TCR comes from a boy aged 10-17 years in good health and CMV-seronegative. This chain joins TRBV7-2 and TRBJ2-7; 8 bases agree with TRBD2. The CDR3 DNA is TGTGCCAGCAGCTTAGTGACGGGAGGGGCCTACGAGCAGTACTTC. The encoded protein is CASSLVTGGAYEQYF.